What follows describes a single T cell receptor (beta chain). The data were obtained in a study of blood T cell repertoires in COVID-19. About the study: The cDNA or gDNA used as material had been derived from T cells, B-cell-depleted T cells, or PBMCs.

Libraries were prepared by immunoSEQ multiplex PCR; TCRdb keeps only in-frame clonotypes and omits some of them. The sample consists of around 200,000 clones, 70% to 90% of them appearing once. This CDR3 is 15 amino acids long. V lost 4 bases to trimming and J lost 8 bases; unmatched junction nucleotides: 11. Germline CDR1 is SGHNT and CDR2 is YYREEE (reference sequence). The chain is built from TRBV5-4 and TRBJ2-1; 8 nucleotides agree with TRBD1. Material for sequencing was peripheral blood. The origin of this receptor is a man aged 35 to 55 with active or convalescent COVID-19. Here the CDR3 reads CASSPRTGFRDEQFF. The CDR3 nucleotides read TGTGCCAGCAGCCCCAGGACAGGGTTTAGGGATGAGCAGTTCTTC.